Presented here are 20 T cell receptor beta chains from one specimen sequenced in a study of blood T cell repertoires in COVID-19. Clones were read by immunoSEQ multiplex PCR, and TCRdb kept only the in-frame ones, dropping some. The table lists 150,000 to 200,000 clones, 70% to 90% of them singletons. Sample: peripheral blood. The receptors derive from a man aged 35 to 55 with active or convalescent COVID-19.

The chain combines TRBV5-1 with TRBJ1-1; 7 bases agree with TRBD1. The CDR3 loop spans 14 amino acids. The J segment lost 1 base and the V segment lost 4 bases, leaving 4 bases of the junction unmatched. In germline, CDR1 is SGHRS, CDR2 YFSETQ. CDR3 protein: CASSAGQPNTEAFF. The CDR3 DNA is TGCGCCAGCAGCGCGGGACAGCCGAACACTGAAGCTTTCTTT.

The V call is TRBV3-1 (or the pseudogene TRBV3-2), the J call TRBJ2-1; the match to TRBD2 covers 16 bases. The J segment lost 9 bases and the V segment lost 4 bases, leaving 12 bases of the junction unmatched. The CDR3 spans 18 residues. CDR1 is LGHDT and CDR2 is YNNKEL in the germline V gene (reference sequence). Written as DNA, the CDR3 is TGTGCCAGCAGCCCCCAGAAGCCGGGACTAGCGGGAGGGGCTGAGCAGTTCTTC. This gives the protein CASSPQKPGLAGGAEQFF.

This clone was observed once. The CDR3 DNA reads as TGCGCCAGCAGCAGAGGGGACACCACCTACGAGCAGTACTTC. Translating it yields CASSRGDTTYEQYF. V usage is TRBV5-1 and J usage is TRBJ2-7, with D perhaps TRBD1 (6 bases). The CDR3 runs 14 residues. V lost 4 bases to trimming and J lost 2 bases, with 13 bases between them. Germline CDR1 reads SGHRS; CDR2 reads YFSETQ.

V is TRBV7-9 and J is TRBJ2-7; D possibly corresponds to TRBD1 (6 bases). Deletions cut 5 bases from V and 5 bases from J, with 16 bases between. The CDR3 runs 14 residues. In germline, CDR1 is SEHNR, CDR2 FQNEAQ (reference sequence). CDR3 DNA: TGTGCCAGCAGCGTTCCAGGGGCCAGTCACGAGCAGTACTTC. Its protein product is CASSVPGASHEQYF.

CDR3 loop: CASSPGGETQYF. CDR3 sequence (DNA): TGTGCCAGCAGTCCAGGAGGAGAGACCCAGTACTTC. The chain links TRBV6-2 or TRBV6-3 to TRBJ2-5, with D perhaps matching TRBD2 (5 bases). From germline, CDR1 is MNHEY and CDR2 SVGEGT. With 5 bases removed from V and 4 bases from J, the gap between germline ends came to 8 bases. The CDR3 is made up of 12 amino acids.

This chain uses TRBV19 with TRBJ1-4, with D tentatively TRBD1 (6 bases). With 8 bases removed from V and 8 bases from J, the gap between germline ends came to 21 bases. The germline CDR1 and CDR2 sequences are LNHDA and SQIVND (reference sequence). This CDR3 region has 15 residues. As DNA, the CDR3 is TGTGCCAGTGGCCGGGACACGGATCGTTGGGAAAAACTGTTTTTT. It is translated as CASGRDTDRWEKLFF.

The CDR3 is CASGYDMTFSYNEQFF. In DNA form, the CDR3 reads TGTGCCAGCGGATACGACATGACCTTTTCCTACAATGAGCAGTTCTTC. The rearrangement joins TRBV27 to TRBJ2-1; no clear D. Deletions cut 8 bases from V and 1 base from J, with 18 bases between. The germline CDR1 and CDR2 sequences are MNHEY and SMNVEV (reference sequence). The CDR3 runs to 16 residues.

V is TRBV2 and J is TRBJ2-2; 7 positions match TRBD1. Germline V gene sequence: CDR1 SNHLY, CDR2 FYNNEI. Losses at the gene ends were 4 bases for V and 7 bases for J; bases not matched to a gene: 9. The CDR3 covers 15 residues. CDR3 loop: CASSGTGTVFGELFF. CDR3 DNA sequence: TGTGCCAGCAGTGGAACCGGGACAGTCTTCGGGGAGCTGTTTTTT. The full variable domain, its missing parts supplied by reference TRBV2 and TRBJ2-2, is EPEVTQTPSHQVTQMGQEVILRCVPISNHLYFYWYRQILGQKVEFLVSFYNNEISEKSEIFDDQFSVERPDGSNFTLKIRSTKLEDSAMYFCASSGTGTVFGELFFGEGSRLTVL.

This chain links TRBV9 with TRBJ1-3; 7 nucleotides agree with TRBD1. The CDR3 totals 14 residues. Germline-derived CDR1 and CDR2 are SGDLS and YYNGEE. The V gene end was trimmed by 5 bases and the J gene end by 2 bases; junction bases not matched to a gene: 4. The CDR3 loop reads CASSQTGAGNTIYF. Here the CDR3 DNA reads TGTGCCAGCAGTCAAACAGGGGCTGGAAACACCATATATTTT.

This clone came up once. The chain is built from TRBV12-3 or TRBV12-4 and TRBJ2-2; D not certain. This CDR3 has 13 residues. The ends were cut back, 4 bases at V and 7 bases at J, with 10 bases in the middle. The CDR3 nucleotides read TGTGCCAGCAGTTACCTAGAAGTCGGGGAGCTGTTTTTT. Amino acid sequence: CASSYLEVGELFF.

The chain couples TRBV6-5 to TRBJ1-3; TRBD1 matches 7 bases. After removal of 8 bases from V and 1 base from J, the junction contained 5 bases not matched to a gene. CDR3 length equals 14 residues. The V gene's germline CDR1 is MNHEY and CDR2 SVGAGI. The DNA of the CDR3 is TGTGCCAGCTTGAAGGACAGGTCTGGAAACACCATATATTTT. It encodes CASLKDRSGNTIYF.

The CDR3 nucleotides are TGTGCCAGCAGTCCGATCGACAGGGGGCTCGCCTACGAGCAGTACTTC. The encoded protein is CASSPIDRGLAYEQYF. The V and J genes are TRBV6-2 or TRBV6-3 and TRBJ2-7, with 10 bases that match TRBD1. The V and J ends lost 5 bases and 2 bases, in that order; junction bases with no gene match: 9. The germline V gene encodes CDR1 MNHEY and CDR2 SVGEGT. The CDR3 covers 16 residues.

J is TRBJ1-5 and V is TRBV5-4, with TRBD1 matching over 8 bases. CDR1 is SGHNT, CDR2 YYREEE, per germline (reference sequence). The CDR3 sequence is 16 residues long. V lost 3 bases and J lost 5; bases outside the gene matches: 10. The CDR3 spells CASSYTGTGGDQPQHF. In DNA form, the CDR3 reads TGTGCCAGCAGCTATACCGGGACAGGAGGGGATCAGCCCCAGCATTTT.

The V call is TRBV28, the J call TRBJ1-5; possible D gene TRBD1, 6 bases. Trimming pared 7 bases from V and 5 bases from J, leaving 15 bases between. This CDR3 spans 14 amino acids. CDR1 is MDHEN, CDR2 SYDVKM, per germline. CDR3 DNA: TGTGCCAGCATCGCACAGGGTACGTATCAGCCCCAGCATTTT. It translates to CASIAQGTYQPQHF.

J is TRBJ1-2 and V is TRBV24-1; TRBD1 agrees at 8 bases. V lost 3 bases and J lost 4; bases outside the gene matches: 3. The CDR3 sequence is 14 residues long. In germline, CDR1 is KGHDR, CDR2 SFDVKD. The CDR3 loop reads CATSDGQGGYGYTF. The DNA for the CDR3 is TGTGCCACCAGTGATGGACAGGGTGGCTATGGCTACACCTTC.

This rearrangement joins TRBV2 to TRBJ1-1; 8 bases line up with TRBD1. The ends lost 7 bases at V and 1 base at J; junction bases unmatched: 5. CDR3 length: 14 residues. Germline CDR1 reads SNHLY; CDR2 reads FYNNEI. The CDR3 bases are TGTGCCAGCAAAGCCGGGACAGGGAACACTGAAGCTTTCTTT. Protein: CASKAGTGNTEAFF.

This sequence joins TRBV18 and TRBJ2-1; 8 bases fit TRBD2. The junction had 3 bases not matched to a gene; V was cut back by 1 base and J by 10 bases. Looked up from germline, CDR1 is KGHSH and CDR2 is LQKENI. This CDR3 comprises 13 residues. In DNA form, the CDR3 reads TGTGCCAGCTCACCACTCCGGGAGGGAGAGCAGTTCTTC. This sequence encodes CASSPLREGEQFF.

The CDR3 sequence is CASSLGSGNTHEQYF. CDR3 DNA sequence: TGCGCCAGCAGCTTAGGGAGTGGCAATACCCACGAGCAGTACTTC. This chain uses TRBV5-1 with TRBJ2-7; D is possibly TRBD2 (5 bases). Trimming cost V 2 bases and J 5 bases, with 17 bases left between them. Per the germline V gene, CDR1 is SGHRS and CDR2 is YFSETQ. The CDR3 is 15 residues long.

V and J are TRBV18 and TRBJ1-6; unclear D gene. Germline values: CDR1 KGHSH, CDR2 LQKENI. The length of the CDR3 is 14 residues. The V gene lost 6 bases and the J gene lost 8 bases, with 14 bases spanning the gap. The CDR3 DNA sequence: TGTGCCAGCTCTCTAGAAGTCGAACATTCACCCCTCCACTTT. Its translation is CASSLEVEHSPLHF. The full variable domain, its missing parts supplied by reference TRBV18 and TRBJ1-6, is NAGVMQNPRHLVRRRGQEARLRCSPMKGHSHVYWYRQLPEEGLKFMVYLQKENIIDESGMPKERFSAEFPKEGPSILRIQQVVRGDSAAYFCASSLEVEHSPLHFGNGTRLTVT.

The V gene is TRBV6-2 or TRBV6-3, the J gene TRBJ1-1; 10 nucleotides match TRBD1. V was pared by 5 bases and J by 8 bases, with 2 bases of the junction left unmatched. The CDR3 has 12 residues. In germline, CDR1 is MNHEY, CDR2 SVGEGT. The CDR3 DNA reads as TGTGCCAGCAGTCGGGGACAGGGGGAAGCTTTCTTT. Translating gives CASSRGQGEAFF.